This T cell receptor beta chain derives from a study of blood T cells in healthy people across ages. V lost 2 bases to trimming and J lost 5 bases, with 7 bases between them. This CDR3 contains 12 residues. The germline gives CDR1 LNHNV, CDR2 YYDKDF (reference sequence). Isolation yielded PBMCs, at least 7 million per sample, in every case. A second PCR of about 7 to 12 cycles used a sample-barcoded 5' primer and a J-beta primer mix. Carrying 12 random nucleotides, a template-switch adaptor labeled each individual cDNA molecule. Per sample, CDR3-containing paired-end reads numbered at least 3 million. Each CDR3 protein gets one entry after TCRdb re-called the 5' RACE reads with MiXCR. The sample yields roughly 500,000 distinct CDR3 sequences, about 25% seen once. This clonotype was observed once. Antigen specificity is unknown. Overall study results and limits: Per million T cells, the diversity of TCR beta decreased roughly linearly as age advanced.

The clonotype was recovered from a woman in her 70s in good health. The rearrangement uses TRBV15 and TRBJ2-7; D remains ambiguous. The specimen was blood. The CDR3 nucleotides are TGTGCCACCAGCAGATCAAGAGACGAGCAGTACTTC. It translates to CATSRSRDEQYF.